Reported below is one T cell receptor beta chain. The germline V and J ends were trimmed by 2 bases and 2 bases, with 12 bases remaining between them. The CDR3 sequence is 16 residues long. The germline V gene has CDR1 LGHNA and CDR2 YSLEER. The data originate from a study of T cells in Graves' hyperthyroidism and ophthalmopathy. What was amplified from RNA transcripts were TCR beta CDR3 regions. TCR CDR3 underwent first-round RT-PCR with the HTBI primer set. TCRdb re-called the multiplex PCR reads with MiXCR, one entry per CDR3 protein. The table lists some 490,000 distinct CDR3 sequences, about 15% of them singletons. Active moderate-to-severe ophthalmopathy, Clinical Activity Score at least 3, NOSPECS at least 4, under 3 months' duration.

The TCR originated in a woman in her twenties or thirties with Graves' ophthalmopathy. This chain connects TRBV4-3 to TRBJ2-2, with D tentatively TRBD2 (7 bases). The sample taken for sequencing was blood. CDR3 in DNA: TGCGCCAGCAGCCAAAGCGGCGGGGGCAACACCGGGGAGCTGTTTTTT. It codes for CASSQSGGGNTGELFF.